The T cell receptor (beta chain) described here comes from a study of T cells in women clearing cervical HPV infection. In the study overall: Controls were women whose single incident HPV16 infection cleared within 12 months without precancer or cancer. With HLA typing for only a few women, HLA confounding remains possible. Case blood was drawn when the lesion was first found; control blood after infection became undetectable.

Points on this clone: The read terminates 3 residues ahead of where the CDR3 ends, so the germline J gene completes it.

There are 15 residues in the CDR3. The J segment lost 5 bases and the V segment lost 2 bases, leaving 7 bases of the junction unmatched. CDR1 is SGHRS and CDR2 is YFSETQ in the germline V gene. Repertoires were generated with immunoSEQ multiplex PCR, while TCRdb's copy carries only in-frame clones and drops some. This sample's clone table lists about 23,000 clones. The V and J genes are TRBV5-1 and TRBJ1-1, with TRBD1 matching 9 bases. This TCR derives from a woman aged 18-70 years with a cervical HPV16 infection that either progressed to CIN3+ or cleared (not recorded which). Sequencing was done on a sample of blood buffy coat. The sequenced CDR3 bases are TGCGCCAGCAGCTTCCTACAGGGGGCGAAGACTGAA. Translated, it gives CASSFLQGAKTE. The full CDR3 is CASSFLQGAKTEAFF. Using reference TRBV5-1 and TRBJ1-1 for the parts outside the CDR3, the full variable domain is KAGVTQTPRYLIKTRGQQVTLSCSPISGHRSVSWYQQTPGQGLQFLFEYFSETQRNKGNFPGRFSGRQFSNSRSEMNVSTLELGDSALYLCASSFLQGAKTEAFFGQGTRLTVV.